The entry that follows covers one TCR beta chain sequence. Its matching antigen is unknown. Making cDNA involved eight separate reactions per sample. During cDNA synthesis, UMIs that each contained a 6-nucleotide sample barcode were added by means of template switching. From the 5' RACE reads, TCRdb lists one entry per CDR3 protein and no DNA. This sample's table reports over 150,000 distinct CDR3 sequences. Donors each gave more than 2 ml of blood. This sample is drawn from a study of monozygotic twins with inflammatory bowel disease. General study points: Healthy co-twins had higher TCRbeta inverse Simpson diversity than their IBD twins.

Germline V gives CDR1 LGHNA, CDR2 YSLEER. The CDR3 runs to 16 residues. The clonotype was recovered from a human donor with ulcerative colitis or Crohn's disease, or a healthy co-twin of an affected twin (not recorded which). The chain is built from TRBV4-3 and TRBJ2-3; TCRdb calls TRBD1, which cannot be checked without DNA. The material sequenced was blood. Here the CDR3 reads CASSQSGGPSPGTQYF.